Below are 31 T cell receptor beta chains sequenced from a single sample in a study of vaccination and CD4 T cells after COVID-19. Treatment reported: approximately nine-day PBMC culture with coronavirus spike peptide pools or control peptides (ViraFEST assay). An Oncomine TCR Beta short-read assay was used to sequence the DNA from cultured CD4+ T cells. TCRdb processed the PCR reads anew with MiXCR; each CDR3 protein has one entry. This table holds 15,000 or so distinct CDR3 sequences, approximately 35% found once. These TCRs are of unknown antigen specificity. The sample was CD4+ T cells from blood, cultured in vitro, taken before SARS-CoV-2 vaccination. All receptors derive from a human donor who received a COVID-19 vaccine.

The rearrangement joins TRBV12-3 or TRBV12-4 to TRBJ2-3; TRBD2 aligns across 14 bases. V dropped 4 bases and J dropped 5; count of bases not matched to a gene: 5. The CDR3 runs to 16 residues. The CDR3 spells CASSWTSGGPLDTQYF. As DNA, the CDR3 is TGTGCCAGCAGTTGGACTAGCGGGGGGCCATTAGATACGCAGTATTTT.

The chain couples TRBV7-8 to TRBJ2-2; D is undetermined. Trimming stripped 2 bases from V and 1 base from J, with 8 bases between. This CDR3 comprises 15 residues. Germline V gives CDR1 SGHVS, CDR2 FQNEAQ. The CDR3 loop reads CASSLFLRNTGELFF. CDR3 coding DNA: TGTGCCAGCAGCTTATTCCTCAGGAACACCGGGGAGCTGTTTTTT.

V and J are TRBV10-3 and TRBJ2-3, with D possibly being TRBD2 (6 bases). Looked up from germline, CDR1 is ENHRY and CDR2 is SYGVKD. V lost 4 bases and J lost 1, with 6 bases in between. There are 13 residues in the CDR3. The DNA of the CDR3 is TGTGCCATCAGTGCGGGGGGCACAGATACGCAGTATTTT. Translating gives CAISAGGTDTQYF.

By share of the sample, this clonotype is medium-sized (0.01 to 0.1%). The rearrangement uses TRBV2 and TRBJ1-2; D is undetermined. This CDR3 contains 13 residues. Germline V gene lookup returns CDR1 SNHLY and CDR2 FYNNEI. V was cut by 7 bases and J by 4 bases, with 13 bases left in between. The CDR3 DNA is TGTGCCAGCAAGGGCGGGGTTGGCTATGGCTACACCTTC. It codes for CASKGGVGYGYTF.

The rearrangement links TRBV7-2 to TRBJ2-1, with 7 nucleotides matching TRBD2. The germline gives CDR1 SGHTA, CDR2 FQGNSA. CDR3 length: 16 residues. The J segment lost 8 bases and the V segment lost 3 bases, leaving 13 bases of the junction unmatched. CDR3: CASSFQGGAPLDEQFF. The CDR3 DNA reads TGTGCCAGCAGCTTCCAGGGAGGGGCACCGCTAGATGAGCAGTTCTTC.

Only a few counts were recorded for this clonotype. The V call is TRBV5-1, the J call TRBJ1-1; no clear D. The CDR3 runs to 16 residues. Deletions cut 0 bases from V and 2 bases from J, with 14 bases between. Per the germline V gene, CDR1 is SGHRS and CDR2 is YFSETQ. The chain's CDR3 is CASSLVFGQRNTEAFF. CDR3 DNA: TGCGCCAGCAGCTTGGTGTTCGGGCAACGAAACACTGAAGCTTTCTTT.

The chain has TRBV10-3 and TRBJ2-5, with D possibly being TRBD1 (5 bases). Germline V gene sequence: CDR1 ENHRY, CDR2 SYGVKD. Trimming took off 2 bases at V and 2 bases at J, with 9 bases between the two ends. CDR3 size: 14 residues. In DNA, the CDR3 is TGTGCCATCAGTGAGGGACAAGCACAAGAGACCCAGTACTTC. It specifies CAISEGQAQETQYF.

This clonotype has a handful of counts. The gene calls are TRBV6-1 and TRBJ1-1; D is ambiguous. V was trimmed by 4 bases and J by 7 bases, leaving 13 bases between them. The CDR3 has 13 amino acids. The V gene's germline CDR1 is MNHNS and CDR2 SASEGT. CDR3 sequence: CASSGSSEGEAFF. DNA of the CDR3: TGTGCCAGCAGTGGGAGTTCCGAGGGTGAAGCTTTCTTT.

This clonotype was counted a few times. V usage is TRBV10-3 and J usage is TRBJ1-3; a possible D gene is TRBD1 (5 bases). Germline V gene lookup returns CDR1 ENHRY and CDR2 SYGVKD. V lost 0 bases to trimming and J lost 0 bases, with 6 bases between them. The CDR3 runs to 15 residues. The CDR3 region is CAISESTASGNTIYF. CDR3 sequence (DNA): TGTGCCATCAGTGAGTCGACAGCCTCTGGAAACACCATATATTTT.

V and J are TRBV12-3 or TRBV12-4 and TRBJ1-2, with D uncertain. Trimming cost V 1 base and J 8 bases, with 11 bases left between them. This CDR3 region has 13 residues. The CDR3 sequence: CASSLGTRRGYTF. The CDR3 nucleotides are TGTGCCAGCAGTTTAGGGACGCGCAGAGGCTACACCTTC.

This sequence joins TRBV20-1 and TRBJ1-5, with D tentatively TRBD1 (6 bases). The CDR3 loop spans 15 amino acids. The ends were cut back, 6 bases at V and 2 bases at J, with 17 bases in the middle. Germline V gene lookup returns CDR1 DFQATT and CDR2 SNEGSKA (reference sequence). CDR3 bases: TGCAGTGCCGCAGCCTGGACAGTAGGCAATCAGCCCCAGCATTTT. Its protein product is CSAAAWTVGNQPQHF.

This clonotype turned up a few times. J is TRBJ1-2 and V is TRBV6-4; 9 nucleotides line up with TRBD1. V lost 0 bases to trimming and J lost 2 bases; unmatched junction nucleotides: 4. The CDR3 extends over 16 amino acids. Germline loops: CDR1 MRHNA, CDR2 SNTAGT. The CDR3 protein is CASSDSKGQGNYGYTF. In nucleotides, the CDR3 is TGTGCCAGCAGTGACTCTAAGGGACAGGGCAACTATGGCTACACCTTC.

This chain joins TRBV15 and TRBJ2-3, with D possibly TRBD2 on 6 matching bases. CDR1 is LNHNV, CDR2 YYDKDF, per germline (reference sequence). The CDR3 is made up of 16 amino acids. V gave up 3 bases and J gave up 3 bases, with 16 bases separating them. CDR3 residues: CATSRASASSTDTQYF. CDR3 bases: TGTGCCACCAGCAGGGCTAGCGCCTCGTCGACAGATACGCAGTATTTT. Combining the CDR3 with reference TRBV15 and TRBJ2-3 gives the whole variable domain DAMVIQNPRYQVTQFGKPVTLSCSQTLNHNVMYWYQQKSSQAPKLLFHYYDKDFNNEADTPDNFQSRRPNTSFCFLDIRSPGLGDTAMYLCATSRASASSTDTQYFGPGTRLTVL.

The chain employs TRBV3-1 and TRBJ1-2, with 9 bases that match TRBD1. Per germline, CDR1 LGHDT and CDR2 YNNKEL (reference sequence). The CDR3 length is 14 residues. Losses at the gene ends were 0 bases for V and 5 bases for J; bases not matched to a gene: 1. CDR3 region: CASSQEDRGYGYTF. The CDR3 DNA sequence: TGTGCCAGCAGCCAAGAAGACAGGGGGTATGGCTACACCTTC.

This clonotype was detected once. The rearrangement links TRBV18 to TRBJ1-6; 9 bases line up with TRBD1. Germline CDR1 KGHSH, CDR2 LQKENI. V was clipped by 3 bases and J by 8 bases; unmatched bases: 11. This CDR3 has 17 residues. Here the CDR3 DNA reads TGTGCCAGCTCACCGTACGGCGGGACAGGGATTTATTCACCCCTCCACTTT. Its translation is CASSPYGGTGIYSPLHF.

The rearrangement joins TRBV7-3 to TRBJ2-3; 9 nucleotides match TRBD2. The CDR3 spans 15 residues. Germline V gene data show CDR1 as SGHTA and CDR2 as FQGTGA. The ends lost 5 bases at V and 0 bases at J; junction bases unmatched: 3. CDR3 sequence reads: CASSPTSGSTDTQYF. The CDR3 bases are TGTGCCAGCAGCCCCACTAGCGGGAGCACAGATACGCAGTATTTT.

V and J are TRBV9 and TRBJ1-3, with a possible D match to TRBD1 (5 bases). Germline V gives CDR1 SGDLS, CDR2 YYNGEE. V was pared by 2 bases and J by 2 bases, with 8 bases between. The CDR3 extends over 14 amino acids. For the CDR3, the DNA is TGTGCCAGCAGCGTTGGGGCAACTGGAAACACCATATATTTT. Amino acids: CASSVGATGNTIYF. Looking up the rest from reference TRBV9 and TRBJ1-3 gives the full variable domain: DSGVTQTPKHLITATGQRVTLRCSPRSGDLSVYWYQQSLDQGLQFLIQYYNGEERAKGNILERFSAQQFPDLHSELNLSSLELGDSALYFCASSVGATGNTIYFGEGSWLTVV.

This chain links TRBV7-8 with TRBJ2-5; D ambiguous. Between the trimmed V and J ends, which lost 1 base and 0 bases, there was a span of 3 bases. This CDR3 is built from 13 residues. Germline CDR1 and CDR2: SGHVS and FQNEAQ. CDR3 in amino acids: CASSLGNQETQYF. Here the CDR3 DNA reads TGTGCCAGCAGCTTAGGAAACCAAGAGACCCAGTACTTC.

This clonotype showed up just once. The CDR3, as DNA: TGTGCCAGCTCACCGACAGGGCCCTATGGCTACACCTTC. Amino acid sequence: CASSPTGPYGYTF. The J gene is TRBJ1-2, the V gene TRBV18; 7 positions agree with TRBD1. The junction had 2 bases not matched to a gene; V was cut back by 3 bases and J by 4 bases. CDR1 is KGHSH, CDR2 LQKENI, per germline. The CDR3 spans 13 residues.

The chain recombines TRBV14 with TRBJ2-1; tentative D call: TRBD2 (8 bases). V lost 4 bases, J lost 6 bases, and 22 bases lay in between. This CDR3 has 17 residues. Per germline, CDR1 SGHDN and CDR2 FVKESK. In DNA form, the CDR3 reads TGTGCCAGCAGCCCCGGGACTAGGGGGCTTAGGGGCAATGAGCAGTTCTTC. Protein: CASSPGTRGLRGNEQFF.

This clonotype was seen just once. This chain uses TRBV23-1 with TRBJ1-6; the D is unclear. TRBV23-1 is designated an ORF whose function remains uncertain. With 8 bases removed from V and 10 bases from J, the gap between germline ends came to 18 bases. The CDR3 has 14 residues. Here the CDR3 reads CASRRRSDRSPLHF. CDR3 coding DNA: TGCGCCAGCCGTAGGCGGTCTGATCGATCACCCCTCCACTTT.

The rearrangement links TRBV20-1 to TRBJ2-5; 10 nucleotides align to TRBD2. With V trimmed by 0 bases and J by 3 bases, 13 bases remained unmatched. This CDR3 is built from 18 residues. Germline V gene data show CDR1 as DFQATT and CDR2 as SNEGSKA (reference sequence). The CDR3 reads CSARDWGESGGGKETQYF. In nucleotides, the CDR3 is TGCAGTGCTAGAGATTGGGGTGAAAGCGGGGGGGGAAAAGAGACCCAGTACTTC.

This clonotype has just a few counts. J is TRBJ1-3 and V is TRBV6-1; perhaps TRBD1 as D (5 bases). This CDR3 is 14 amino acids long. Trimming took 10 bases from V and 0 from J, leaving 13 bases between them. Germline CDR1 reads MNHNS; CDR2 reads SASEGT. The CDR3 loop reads CATKGRSSGNTIYF. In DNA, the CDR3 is TGTGCCACCAAGGGACGTAGCTCTGGAAACACCATATATTTT.

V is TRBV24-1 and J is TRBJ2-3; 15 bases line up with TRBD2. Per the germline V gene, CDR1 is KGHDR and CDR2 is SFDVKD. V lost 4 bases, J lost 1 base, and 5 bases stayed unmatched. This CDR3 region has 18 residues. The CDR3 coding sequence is TGTGCCACCAGTGACCCCGGGACTAGCGGGGGGCGCACAGATACGCAGTATTTT. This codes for CATSDPGTSGGRTDTQYF.

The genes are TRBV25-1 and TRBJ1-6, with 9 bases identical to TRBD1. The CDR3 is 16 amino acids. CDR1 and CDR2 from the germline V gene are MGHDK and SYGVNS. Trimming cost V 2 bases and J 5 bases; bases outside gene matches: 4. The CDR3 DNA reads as TGTGCCAGCAGTGAAACACAGGGGGCAGATAATTCACCCCTCCACTTT. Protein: CASSETQGADNSPLHF.

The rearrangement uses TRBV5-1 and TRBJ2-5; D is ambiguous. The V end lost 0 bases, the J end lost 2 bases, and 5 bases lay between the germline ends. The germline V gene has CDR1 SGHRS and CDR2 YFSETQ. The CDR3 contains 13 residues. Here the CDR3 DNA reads TGCGCCAGCAGCTTGGCGCCTCAAGAGACCCAGTACTTC. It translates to CASSLAPQETQYF.

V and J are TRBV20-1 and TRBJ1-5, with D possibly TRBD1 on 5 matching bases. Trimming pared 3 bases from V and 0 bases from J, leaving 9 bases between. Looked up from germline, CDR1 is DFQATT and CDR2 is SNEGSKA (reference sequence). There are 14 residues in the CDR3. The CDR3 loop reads CSASGGYSNQPQHF. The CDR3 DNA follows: TGCAGTGCTAGTGGGGGATATAGCAATCAGCCCCAGCATTTT.

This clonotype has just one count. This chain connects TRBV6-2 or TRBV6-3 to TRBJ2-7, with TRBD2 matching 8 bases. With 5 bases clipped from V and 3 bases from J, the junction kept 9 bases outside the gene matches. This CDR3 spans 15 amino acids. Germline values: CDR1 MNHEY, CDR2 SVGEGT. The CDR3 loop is CASSPPGLVRYEQYF. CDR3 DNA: TGTGCCAGCAGTCCGCCGGGACTAGTGCGCTACGAGCAGTACTTC.

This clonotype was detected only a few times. CDR3 amino acids: CAWTDIINYGYTF. The CDR3 DNA follows: TGTGCCTGGACAGACATAATTAACTATGGCTACACCTTC. The chain recombines TRBV30 with TRBJ1-2; no clear D. Looked up from germline, CDR1 is GTSNPN and CDR2 is SVGIG (reference sequence). V was clipped by 4 bases and J by 1 base, with 10 bases between them. CDR3 length equals 13 residues.

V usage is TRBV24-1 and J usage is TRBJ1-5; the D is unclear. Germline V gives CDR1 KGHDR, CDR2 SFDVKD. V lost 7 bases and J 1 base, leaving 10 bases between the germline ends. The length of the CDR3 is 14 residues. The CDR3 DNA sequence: TGTGCCACCAGCCTAGGTCGGAGCAATCAGCCCCAGCATTTT. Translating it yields CATSLGRSNQPQHF.

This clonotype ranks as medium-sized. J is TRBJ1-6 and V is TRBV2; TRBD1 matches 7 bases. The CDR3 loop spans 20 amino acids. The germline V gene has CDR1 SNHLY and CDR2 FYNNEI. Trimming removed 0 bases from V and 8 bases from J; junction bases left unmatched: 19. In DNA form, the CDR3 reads TGTGCCAGCAGTGAAGCGTTAAGAATTGTGGGGGACAGTCTTTATTCACCCCTCCACTTT. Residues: CASSEALRIVGDSLYSPLHF.